These 20 T cell receptor beta chains share one sample of origin, sequenced in a study of regulatory T cells in long-lasting Graves disease. The time point was: newly diagnosed GD, antithyroid drugs for less than 3 months. PBMC RNA was the source of the TCR library. Both iRepertoire HTBI primers and Arm-PCR of CDR3 regions were used to build the TCR beta libraries. TCRdb re-derived calls from the multiplex PCR reads in MiXCR, one entry per CDR3 protein. This table holds approximately 300,000 distinct CDR3 sequences, 18% found once. The specimen comprised peripheral blood mononuclear cells (PBMCs), sampled at new diagnosis, from a patient treated with antithyroid drugs. The receptors were sampled from a female donor with Graves disease.

This clonotype was seen just once. The CDR3 reads CASSRTANSYNEQFF. Here the CDR3 DNA reads TGTGCCAGCAGCCGGACAGCGAACTCCTACAATGAGCAGTTCTTC. V and J are TRBV11-3 and TRBJ2-1, with a tentative D call TRBD1 (6 bases). Germline loops: CDR1 SGHNT, CDR2 YENEEA. Trimming left V 5 bases short and J 0 bases short, with 11 bases between. The CDR3 runs to 15 residues.

About this clonotype: This may be a read error, as it is one base from a much larger clone. V and J are TRBV11-3 and TRBJ2-3; D remains ambiguous. CDR1 is SGHNT, CDR2 YENEEA, per germline. The CDR3 totals 15 residues. CDR3 nucleotide sequence: TGTGCCAGCAGCTTTTGGGCTTCAAGCACAGATACGAAGTATTTT. Protein sequence: CASSFWASSTDTKYF.

This clonotype has more than one count but fewer than ten. The chain combines TRBV6-2 or TRBV6-3 with TRBJ1-1, with unresolved D. The CDR3 runs 14 residues. V lost 2 bases and J 5 bases, leaving 12 bases between the germline ends. Per germline, CDR1 MNHEY and CDR2 SVGEGT. For the CDR3, the DNA is TGTGCCAGCAGTTACGGTGGTTTGGGGACTGAAGCTTTCTTT. Translating it yields CASSYGGLGTEAFF.

This clonotype was counted at least ten times. The chain couples TRBV7-8 to TRBJ1-4; 8 bases are a match to TRBD1. Germline CDR1 reads SGHVS; CDR2 reads FQNEAQ. This CDR3 is 19 amino acids long. J lost 5 bases, V lost 2 bases, and 16 bases had no gene match. This chain's CDR3 is CASSLSSRQGLGRNEKLFF. The CDR3, as DNA: TGTGCCAGCAGCTTATCGTCCCGACAGGGGCTGGGCCGGAATGAAAAACTGTTTTTT.

This clonotype was detected ten times or more. The chain is built from TRBV11-2 and TRBJ2-7; weak D call: TRBD2 (7 bases). The CDR3 has 16 residues. Germline V CDR1 and CDR2: SGHAT, FQNNGV. The V end lost 6 bases, the J end lost 2 bases, and 20 bases lay between the germline ends. The CDR3 protein is CASRNPQGGVTYEQYF. The CDR3, as DNA: TGTGCCAGCAGAAACCCGCAAGGGGGGGTGACCTACGAGCAGTACTTC. The variable domain in full, completed from reference TRBV11-2 and TRBJ2-7, reads EAGVAQSPRYKIIEKRQSVAFWCNPISGHATLYWYQQILGQGPKLLIQFQNNGVVDDSQLPKDRFSAERLKGVDSTLKIQPAKLEDSAVYLCASRNPQGGVTYEQYFGPGTRLTVT.

This clonotype was counted at least ten times. The chain has TRBV19 and TRBJ2-1; D is possibly TRBD1 (8 bases). The CDR3 runs to 18 residues. Germline CDR1 LNHDA, CDR2 SQIVND (reference sequence). Trimming pared 6 bases from V and 0 bases from J, leaving 21 bases between. The CDR3 protein is CASRNRGVGGSSYNEQFF. The CDR3 coding sequence is TGTGCCAGTAGAAACAGGGGGGTCGGCGGGAGCTCCTACAATGAGCAGTTCTTC.

This clonotype was counted many times. The chain joins TRBV4-1 to TRBJ1-6, with D uncertain. This CDR3 contains 13 residues. Germline-derived CDR1 and CDR2 are MGHRA and YSYEKL. Trimming took 0 bases from V and 8 from J, leaving 5 bases between them. The CDR3 DNA is TGCGCCAGCAGCCAAGATGCCGATTCACCCCTCCACTTT. Translating it yields CASSQDADSPLHF.

This clonotype was counted between two and nine times. The CDR3 DNA reads as TGTGCCAGCAGTTACGGGACAGGGTCGTATGGCTACACCTTC. This codes for CASSYGTGSYGYTF. The chain is built from TRBV6-2 or TRBV6-3 and TRBJ1-2, with TRBD1 identical over 9 bases. After removal of 2 bases from V and 5 bases from J, the junction contained 3 bases not matched to a gene. The CDR3 is 14 residues long. The germline gives CDR1 MNHEY, CDR2 SVGEGT.

This clonotype was counted ten times or more. The chain carries TRBV6-5 and TRBJ2-5; D gene ambiguous. The V end lost 2 bases, the J end lost 8 bases, and 6 bases lay between the germline ends. Looked up from germline, CDR1 is MNHEY and CDR2 is SVGAGI. The CDR3 is 11 residues long. The CDR3 bases are TGTGCCAGCAGTTACCTCTATACCCAGTACTTC. Translating gives CASSYLYTQYF.

This clonotype was counted ten times or more. This chain joins TRBV7-9 and TRBJ2-1, with D uncertain. The V gene's germline CDR1 is SEHNR and CDR2 FQNEAQ (reference sequence). There are 16 residues in the CDR3. Trimming pared 8 bases from V and 0 bases from J, leaving 17 bases between. The CDR3 bases are TGTGCCAGCGCTCTAAGCTGGACCCGCTCCTACAATGAGCAGTTCTTC. Translated: CASALSWTRSYNEQFF. Drawing the rest from reference TRBV7-9 and TRBJ2-1, the complete variable domain is DTGVSQNPRHKITKRGQNVTFRCDPISEHNRLYWYRQTLGQGPEFLTYFQNEAQLEKSRLLSDRFSAERPKGSFSTLEIQRTEQGDSAMYLCASALSWTRSYNEQFFGPGTRLTVL.

The gene calls are TRBV15 and TRBJ1-5, with D unclear. CDR1 is LNHNV and CDR2 is YYDKDF in the germline V gene (reference sequence). The V end lost 5 bases, the J end lost 0 bases, and 11 bases lay between the germline ends. This CDR3 spans 15 amino acids. CDR3 coding DNA: TGTGCCACCAGCCCAGATCCTTATAGCAATCAGCCCCAGCATTTT. It translates to CATSPDPYSNQPQHF.

This clonotype was counted at least ten times. The chain links TRBV2 to TRBJ1-1; D gene unclear. V dropped 4 bases and J dropped 3 bases, with 9 bases sitting between them. Germline CDR1 and CDR2: SNHLY and FYNNEI. This CDR3 is built from 13 residues. The CDR3 DNA sequence: TGTGCCAGCAGTGTAGACCCGGACACTGAAGCTTTCTTT. Its translation: CASSVDPDTEAFF.

The chain carries TRBV28 and TRBJ2-7; D is ambiguous. With 5 bases removed from V and 2 bases from J, the gap between germline ends came to 10 bases. The CDR3 is 13 residues long. Germline loops: CDR1 MDHEN, CDR2 SYDVKM. The CDR3 sequence: CASSIDGPYEQYF. DNA of the CDR3: TGTGCCAGCAGTATTGACGGTCCCTACGAGCAGTACTTC.

This clonotype was counted many times. The J gene is TRBJ1-2, the V gene TRBV28, with a possible D match to TRBD1 (6 bases). Trimming shortened V by 8 bases and J by 7 bases, and 11 bases separated the two germline ends. CDR1 and CDR2 (germline): MDHEN, SYDVKM. The CDR3 has 11 amino acids. CDR3 nucleotide sequence: TGTGCCAGCGGGGGCTTAAGTGGCTACACCTTC. Its translation: CASGGLSGYTF.

This clonotype was observed at least ten times. The V gene is TRBV6-1, the J gene TRBJ2-5; TRBD2 matches at 9 bases. Germline CDR1 MNHNS, CDR2 SASEGT. The CDR3 extends over 18 amino acids. J gave up 5 bases and V 0 bases, and 13 bases lay outside the gene matches. The CDR3 DNA reads TGTGCCAGCAGTGAAGCGCTCTACCTAGCGGGACCTCCCGAGACCCAGTACTTC. Its translation: CASSEALYLAGPPETQYF.

The V call is TRBV28, the J call TRBJ2-1, with D possibly TRBD1 on 5 matching bases. Trimming removed 2 bases at V and 9 bases at J, with 14 bases between. In germline, CDR1 is MDHEN, CDR2 SYDVKM. This CDR3 contains 14 residues. CDR3 amino acids: CASSLGSGAAEQFF. The CDR3 DNA sequence: TGTGCCAGCAGTTTAGGGTCTGGGGCGGCTGAGCAGTTCTTC.

This clonotype was detected ten times or more. The V and J genes are TRBV5-1 and TRBJ2-7; 7 positions agree with TRBD2. The germline V gene encodes CDR1 SGHRS and CDR2 YFSETQ. Trimming removed 4 bases from V and 5 bases from J; junction bases left unmatched: 12. CDR3 length: 15 amino acids. CDR3 protein: CASSPGAGVAHEQYF. The CDR3 region has the DNA TGCGCCAGCAGCCCTGGGGCGGGAGTAGCCCACGAGCAGTACTTC. The full variable domain, rest sourced from reference TRBV5-1 and TRBJ2-7, is KAGVTQTPRYLIKTRGQQVTLSCSPISGHRSVSWYQQTPGQGLQFLFEYFSETQRNKGNFPGRFSGRQFSNSRSEMNVSTLELGDSALYLCASSPGAGVAHEQYFGPGTRLTVT.

The gene calls are TRBV19 and TRBJ1-6; D uncertain. CDR1 is LNHDA and CDR2 is SQIVND in the germline V gene (reference sequence). V was shortened by 1 base and J by 6 bases, with 7 bases between the two germline ends. There are 14 residues in the CDR3. CDR3 residues: CASSIVASNSPLHF. DNA of the CDR3: TGTGCCAGTAGTATAGTGGCCTCTAATTCACCCCTCCACTTT.

The V and J genes are TRBV4-2 and TRBJ2-3, with 8 bases matching TRBD2. This CDR3 has 18 residues. Per germline, CDR1 LGHNA and CDR2 YNFKEQ. V gave up 0 bases and J gave up 5 bases; unmatched junction bases: 13. The CDR3 sequence: CASSQDPPGAGGGDTQYF. The DNA for the CDR3 is TGTGCCAGCAGCCAAGACCCTCCAGGGGCGGGAGGTGGAGATACGCAGTATTTT.

As to this clonotype: The CDR3 does not close with the conserved phenylalanine or tryptophan, likely indicating a read error. The rearrangement links TRBV10-3 to TRBJ1-1, with no clear D. V was shortened by 4 bases and J by 7 bases, with 7 bases between the two germline ends. Germline-derived CDR1 and CDR2 are ENHRY and SYGVKD. This CDR3 is 11 amino acids long. CDR3 bases: TGTGCCATCAGTGGCCAGAGTGAAGCTTTCCTT. The encoded protein is CAISGQSEAFL.